The 10 T cell receptor beta chains below were found in one sample sequenced in a study of beta chain features in type 1 diabetes. Study-wide findings and caveats: Shortening of TCRB CDR3s, moderate but significant, appeared in all four CD4+ subsets of Type 1 diabetes patients.

Isolated RNA was reverse transcribed in full, so expressed TCRB transcripts were sequenced. The data were produced by immunoSEQ multiplex PCR, yet TCRdb's version contains in-frame clones alone and is incomplete. There are hundreds of thousands of clones in the sample; over 12% occur only once, and 0.04% lies in the top ten. Their target antigens are unknown. The sequencing sample was made of naive CD4+ T cells from blood. The source is a young man with type 1 diabetes.

The rearrangement links TRBV4-1 to TRBJ1-2; a weak D match, TRBD1 (6 bases). Trimming took 1 base from V and 8 from J, leaving 14 bases between them. The CDR3 has 14 amino acids. Germline values: CDR1 MGHRA, CDR2 YSYEKL. In nucleotides, the CDR3 is TGCGCCAGCAGCCAAGTAGACACAGGGCAAGGCTACACCTTC. It is translated as CASSQVDTGQGYTF.

The chain is built from TRBV18 and TRBJ2-5; D may match TRBD1 or TRBD2 (6 bases each). The germline gives CDR1 KGHSH, CDR2 LQKENI. This CDR3 comprises 15 residues. Trimming left V 0 bases short and J 5 bases short, with 13 bases between. The CDR3 DNA reads TGTGCCAGCTCACCACCGGGGGGCGCCGGGGAGACCCAGTACTTC. This translates into CASSPPGGAGETQYF.

This clone was observed a few times. The chain couples TRBV11-2 to TRBJ1-2; D may be TRBD1 (5 bases). Trimming took off 4 bases at V and 5 bases at J, with 23 bases between the two ends. The CDR3 loop spans 17 amino acids. The germline gives CDR1 SGHAT, CDR2 FQNNGV. Here the CDR3 reads CASSSIKSGRDRYGYTF. DNA of the CDR3: TGTGCCAGCAGCTCGATAAAATCGGGGAGGGACCGATATGGCTACACCTTC.

This clone has a handful of counts. CDR3 DNA sequence: TGTGCCAGCAGTACAGGGACCGCGAACACCGGGGAGCTGTTTTTT. Translated, it gives CASSTGTANTGELFF. The chain carries TRBV7-9 and TRBJ2-2; weak D call: TRBD1 (6 bases). Trimming stripped 6 bases from V and 0 bases from J, with 11 bases between. Per germline, CDR1 SEHNR and CDR2 FQNEAQ (reference sequence). CDR3 size: 15 residues.

In this sample, this clone turned up a few times. The V gene is TRBV9, the J gene TRBJ2-5; 12 bases match TRBD2. The DNA end is a closer match to TRBJ2-7, so the J assignment may be wrong. Looked up from germline, CDR1 is SGDLS and CDR2 is YYNGEE. The CDR3 has 14 residues. CDR3 region: CASSVTSGSYEQYF. CDR3 coding DNA: TGTGCCAGCAGCGTGACTAGCGGGAGCTACGAGCAGTACTTC.

This sequence joins TRBV29-1 and TRBJ1-2; D is unclear. CDR3 length equals 14 residues. The V gene lost 4 bases and the J gene lost 4 bases, with 16 bases spanning the gap. CDR1 SQVTM and CDR2 ANQGSEA come from the germline V gene. The CDR3 spells CSVVETVDFYGYTF. DNA of the CDR3: TGCAGCGTTGTGGAGACGGTGGACTTCTATGGCTACACCTTC. Drawing the rest from reference TRBV29-1 and TRBJ1-2, the complete variable domain is SAVISQKPSRDICQRGTSLTIQCQVDSQVTMMFWYRQQPGQSLTLIATANQGSEATYESGFVIDKFPISRPNLTFSTLTVSNMSPEDSSIYLCSVVETVDFYGYTFGSGTRLTVV.

CDR3 residues: CASSLNGVSNQPQHF. In DNA form, the CDR3 reads TGCGCCAGCAGCTTGAACGGAGTAAGCAATCAGCCCCAGCATTTT. The rearrangement joins TRBV5-1 to TRBJ1-5; no reliable D call. V lost 1 base and J 1 base, leaving 9 bases between the germline ends. From germline, CDR1 is SGHRS and CDR2 YFSETQ. The CDR3 length is 15 residues. Supplemented by reference TRBV5-1 and TRBJ1-5, the full variable domain reads KAGVTQTPRYLIKTRGQQVTLSCSPISGHRSVSWYQQTPGQGLQFLFEYFSETQRNKGNFPGRFSGRQFSNSRSEMNVSTLELGDSALYLCASSLNGVSNQPQHFGDGTRLSIL.

The chain links TRBV5-1 to TRBJ1-1, with a tentative D call TRBD1 (6 bases). V gave up 3 bases and J gave up 2 bases, with 11 bases separating them. The CDR3 is 14 residues long. Germline CDR1 SGHRS, CDR2 YFSETQ. Written as DNA, the CDR3 is TGCGCCAGCAGCTCGACGACAGGCAACACTGAAGCTTTCTTT. This sequence encodes CASSSTTGNTEAFF.

This clone was observed a handful of times. The V gene is TRBV7-9, the J gene TRBJ1-1; weak D call: TRBD1 (6 bases). Germline CDR1 is SEHNR and CDR2 is FQNEAQ (reference sequence). This CDR3 has 14 residues. The ends were cut back, 6 bases at V and 0 bases at J, with 11 bases in the middle. The CDR3 DNA follows: TGTGCCAGCAGGGCAGGGGTTATGAACACTGAAGCTTTCTTT. Protein product: CASRAGVMNTEAFF.

The chain joins TRBV5-4 to TRBJ2-2, with 10 nucleotides matching TRBD2. Germline lookup yields CDR1 SGHNT and CDR2 YYREEE (reference sequence). This CDR3 is 15 amino acids long. Trimming at V came to 6 bases and at J to 6 bases, leaving 8 bases not matched to a gene. CDR3 bases: TGTGCCAGCACCACAGCGGGAGGGCGGGCCGGGGAGCTGTTTTTT. Its translation: CASTTAGGRAGELFF.